The rows below give T cell receptor beta chains drawn from one sample of a study of beta chain features in type 1 diabetes. TCRdb keeps only in-frame clones here, not all; method: immunoSEQ multiplex PCR. Of about 340,000 clones in the sample, 9.3% were seen once. The sample consisted of central memory CD4+ T cells from blood. These receptors were taken from a man aged 30 to 45 with type 1 diabetes. Each CDR3 is given with its conserved first and last residue. The D gene is left open where the match is weak. Clone size appears in some rows only: once, few, many, or a class for an expanded clone.

>few|TRBV6-6|TRBD2
CASTGGGQNEQFF
>.|TRBV7-8|.
CASSLNRGTGELFF
>.|TRBV19|.
CASSISAGRNTEAFF
>.|TRBV29-1|TRBD1
CSVATGAWTYGYTF
>few|TRBV7-2|.
CASSPDRSYNEQFF
>few|TRBV29-1|TRBD1
CSVLDRGDSYEQYF
>few|TRBV5-1|.
CASSPRTSGGYTF
>few|TRBV20-1|.
CSAGLNTEAFF
>.|TRBV2|.
CASVDSSSTGELFF
>many|TRBV29-1|TRBD1
CSVEAGGSYNEKLFF
>few|TRBV19|.
CASILLQGRNYGYTF
>few|TRBV7-9|.
CASSWAPAGDTQYF
>.|TRBV18|TRBD2
CASSPPSSGRDEQFF
>few|TRBV27|.
CATRRNYGYTF
>.|TRBV27|.
CASSASSGPTIHQPQHF
>.|TRBV30|.
CAWNVVSGELFF
>few|TRBV20-1|.
CSASRGQQYF
>.|TRBV28|TRBD2
CASSLPRTSTNEQFF
>.|TRBV9|.
CASSVDTQETQYF
>few|TRBV30|.
CACSHSGTDTQYF
>many|TRBV7-9|.
CASSLGSLYEQYF
>few|TRBV9|.
CASSVEDRGADTQYF
>few|TRBV7-8|.
CASSLNRVAYEQYF
>few|TRBV6-1|.
CASFEPGLSNYEQYF
>.|TRBV4-2|TRBD2
CASSQGLAGPPYNEQFF
>.|TRBV6-5|.
CASSYAGKDGYTF
>few|TRBV7-2|TRBD1
CASSPQGVGEKLFF
>.|TRBV30|.
CAWIAGYEGNTIYF
>.|TRBV5-8|.
CASSSGFYGYTF
>.|TRBV30|TRBD1
CAQGANYGYTF
>few|TRBV6-5|.
CASTATNTGELFF
>few|TRBV29-1|TRBD1
CSVSQGVLNQPQHF
>few|TRBV4-3|.
CASSQAAALGDTQYF
>.|TRBV4-1|TRBD1
CASSQGTGSGRETQYF
>few|TRBV6-5|.
CASSPHEDEGTQYF
>.|TRBV7-9|.
CASSLEGTAVTGELFF
>.|TRBV7-2|TRBD1
CASSPRTGEGGYTF
>many|TRBV7-9|.
CASSHPPGAYEQYF
>few|TRBV7-2|.
CASSLVQGANVLTF
>few|TRBV5-1|TRBD1
CASSFRQGVTGELFF
>few|TRBV5-1|TRBD2
CASSLTGLGIADTQYF
>few|TRBV7-2|TRBD1
CASSKDRGLYNEQFF
>many|TRBV2|TRBD2
CARGLALHEQYF
>.|TRBV2|TRBD2
CASRRRLAGQETQYF
>.|TRBV27|TRBD1
CASSPRTGAKVAFF
>many|TRBV14|.
CASSQDGDTTYNEQFF
>.|TRBV5-6|TRBD1
CASSWTLQGMAYEQYF
>.|TRBV10-3|.
CASSQTYEQYF
>.|TRBV6-5|TRBD2
CASSRRPGGAYEQYF
>few|TRBV7-2|TRBD1
CASSPSFGTVYGYTF
>few|TRBV9|.
CASSPDSTSYNEQFF